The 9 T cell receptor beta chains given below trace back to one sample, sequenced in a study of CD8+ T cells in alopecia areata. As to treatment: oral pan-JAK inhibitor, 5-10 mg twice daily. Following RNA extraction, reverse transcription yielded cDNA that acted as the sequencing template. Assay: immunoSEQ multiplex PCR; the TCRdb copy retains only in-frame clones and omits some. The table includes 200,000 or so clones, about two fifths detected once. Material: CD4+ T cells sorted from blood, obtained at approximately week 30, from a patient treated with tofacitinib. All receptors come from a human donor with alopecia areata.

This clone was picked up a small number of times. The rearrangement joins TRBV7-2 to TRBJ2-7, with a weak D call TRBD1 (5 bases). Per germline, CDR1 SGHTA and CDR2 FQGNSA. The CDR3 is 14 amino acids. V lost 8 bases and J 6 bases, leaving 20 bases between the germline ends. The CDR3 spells CASGPPRDDSEQYF. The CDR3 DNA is TGTGCCAGCGGACCCCCTAGGGATGACAGCGAGCAGTACTTC. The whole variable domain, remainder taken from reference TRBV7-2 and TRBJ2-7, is GAGVSQSPSNKVTEKGKDVELRCDPISGHTALYWYRQSLGQGLEFLIYFQGNSAPDKSGLPSDRFSAERTGGSVSTLTIQRTQQEDSAVYLCASGPPRDDSEQYFGPGTRLTVT.

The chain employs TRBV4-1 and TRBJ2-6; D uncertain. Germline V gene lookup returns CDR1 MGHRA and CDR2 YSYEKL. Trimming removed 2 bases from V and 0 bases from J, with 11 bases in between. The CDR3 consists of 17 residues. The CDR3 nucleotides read TGCGCCAGCAGCCAACCGATGGGTAGCTCTGGGGCCAACGTCCTGACTTTC. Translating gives CASSQPMGSSGANVLTF.

The CDR3, as DNA: TGTGCCAGCTCACCGGGAGGGCTAGACGCTTTCTTT. Its protein product is CASSPGGLDAFF. This chain links TRBV18 with TRBJ1-1; D is unresolved. Germline CDR1 reads KGHSH; CDR2 reads LQKENI. CDR3 size: 12 residues. Trimming stripped 3 bases from V and 11 bases from J, with 13 bases between.

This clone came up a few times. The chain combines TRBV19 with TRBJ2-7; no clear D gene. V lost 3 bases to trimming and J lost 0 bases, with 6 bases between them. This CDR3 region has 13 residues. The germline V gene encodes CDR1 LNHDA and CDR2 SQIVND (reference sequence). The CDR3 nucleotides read TGTGCCAGTAGTATCGCATCCTCCTACGAGCAGTACTTC. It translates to CASSIASSYEQYF.

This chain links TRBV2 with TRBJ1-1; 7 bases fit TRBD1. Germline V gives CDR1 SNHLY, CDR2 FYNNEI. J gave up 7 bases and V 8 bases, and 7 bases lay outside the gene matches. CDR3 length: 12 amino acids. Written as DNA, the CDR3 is TGTGCCAGCCGTAGGGACAGTTTTGAAGCTTTCTTT. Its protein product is CASRRDSFEAFF.

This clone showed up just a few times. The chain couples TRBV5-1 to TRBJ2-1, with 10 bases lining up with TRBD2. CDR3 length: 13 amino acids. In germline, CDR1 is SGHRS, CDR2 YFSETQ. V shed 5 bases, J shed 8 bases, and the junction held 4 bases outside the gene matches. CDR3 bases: TGCGCCAGCAGTTTCCTAGCGGGAGATGAGCAGTTCTTC. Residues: CASSFLAGDEQFF.

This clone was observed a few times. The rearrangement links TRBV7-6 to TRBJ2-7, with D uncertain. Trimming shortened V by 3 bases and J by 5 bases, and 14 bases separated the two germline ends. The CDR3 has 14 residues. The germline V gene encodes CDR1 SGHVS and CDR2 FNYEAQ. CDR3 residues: CASSLRRPKDEQYF. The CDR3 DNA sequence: TGTGCCAGCAGCTTGCGAAGACCTAAGGACGAGCAGTACTTC.

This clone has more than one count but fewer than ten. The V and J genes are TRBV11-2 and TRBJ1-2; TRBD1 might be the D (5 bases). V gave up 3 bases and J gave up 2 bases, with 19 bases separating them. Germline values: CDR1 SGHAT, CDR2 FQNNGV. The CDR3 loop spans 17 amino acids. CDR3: CASSFAGSGRKNYGYTF. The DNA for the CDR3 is TGTGCCAGCAGCTTTGCCGGCTCGGGACGCAAGAACTATGGCTACACCTTC.

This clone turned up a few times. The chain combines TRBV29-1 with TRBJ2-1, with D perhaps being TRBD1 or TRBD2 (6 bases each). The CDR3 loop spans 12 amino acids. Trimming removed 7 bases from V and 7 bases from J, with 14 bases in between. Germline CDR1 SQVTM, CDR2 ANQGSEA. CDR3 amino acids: CSGAGQGNEQFF. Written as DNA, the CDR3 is TGCAGCGGCGCGGGGCAGGGGAATGAGCAGTTCTTC.